Listed here are 18 T cell receptor beta chains from one sample, sequenced in a study of blood T cell repertoires in COVID-19. The method was immunoSEQ multiplex PCR; TCRdb's version includes in-frame clones alone and lacks a portion of them. Of under 100,000 clones in the sample, 70% to 90% are singletons; the top ten hold approximately 4.5%. Sequenced material: peripheral blood. These receptors came from a man in his forties or fifties with active COVID-19.

Only one count was recorded for this clone. The chain has TRBV4-3 and TRBJ1-5; TRBD1 is a possible D gene (5 bases). Germline values: CDR1 LGHNA, CDR2 YSLEER. The V end lost 1 base, the J end lost 4 bases, and 11 bases lay between the germline ends. This CDR3 has 15 residues. The CDR3 DNA is TGCGCCAGCAGCCAAGCCCAGGGCCCGAATCAGCCCCAGCATTTT. Encoded protein: CASSQAQGPNQPQHF.

This sequence joins TRBV4-1 and TRBJ2-6, with TRBD2 as a possible D gene (6 bases). This CDR3 is 18 amino acids long. Germline lookup yields CDR1 MGHRA and CDR2 YSYEKL. V was cut by 0 bases and J by 2 bases, with 14 bases left in between. For the CDR3, the DNA is TGCGCCAGCAGCCAAGATCGGGGGAGGACTGCTGGGGCCAACGTCCTGACTTTC. Translation: CASSQDRGRTAGANVLTF.

This clone was seen once. This sequence joins TRBV5-1 and TRBJ2-2; TRBD1 matches at 8 bases. Germline CDR1 reads SGHRS; CDR2 reads YFSETQ. With 4 bases clipped from V and 3 bases from J, the junction kept 2 bases outside the gene matches. The CDR3 spans 14 residues. CDR3 sequence reads: CASSPQGDTGELFF. CDR3 sequence (DNA): TGCGCCAGCAGCCCACAGGGGGACACCGGGGAGCTGTTTTTT.

CDR3 coding DNA: TGTGCCAGCAGTGAAGACAGGAGCTACGAGCAGTACTTC. Translated, it gives CASSEDRSYEQYF. The V call is TRBV2, the J call TRBJ2-7, with a possible D match to TRBD1 (5 bases). Germline V gene sequence: CDR1 SNHLY, CDR2 FYNNEI. The ends were cut back, 1 base at V and 3 bases at J, with 7 bases in the middle. This CDR3 contains 13 residues.

V is TRBV5-4 and J is TRBJ2-2; D is possibly TRBD2 (6 bases). CDR3 size: 14 residues. Trimming left V 2 bases short and J 5 bases short, with 10 bases between. The germline V gene encodes CDR1 SGHNT and CDR2 YYREEE (reference sequence). Here the CDR3 reads CASSFDSGTGELFF. As DNA, the CDR3 is TGTGCCAGCAGCTTTGATAGCGGAACCGGGGAGCTGTTTTTT.

This chain uses TRBV5-1 with TRBJ1-5, with 7 positions matching TRBD1. The CDR3 consists of 14 residues. V lost 4 bases, J lost 4 bases, and 5 bases stayed unmatched. The germline V gene encodes CDR1 SGHRS and CDR2 YFSETQ. As DNA, the CDR3 is TGCGCCAGCAGCGCGACAGGGAGGAATCAGCCCCAGCATTTT. It encodes CASSATGRNQPQHF.

The chain is built from TRBV15 and TRBJ2-6; a weak D match, TRBD1 (5 bases). The CDR3 loop spans 15 amino acids. Germline V gene sequence: CDR1 LNHNV, CDR2 YYDKDF (reference sequence). Between the trimmed V and J ends, which lost 5 bases and 4 bases, there was a span of 12 bases. The DNA for the CDR3 is TGTGCCACCAGCTCCAGGGTGGCAGGGGCCAACGTCCTGACTTTC. It translates to CATSSRVAGANVLTF.

For this clone: Different DNA sequences within this sample yield the same CDR3. This sequence joins TRBV4-1 and TRBJ2-5, with TRBD2 identical over 16 bases. The CDR3 has 17 residues. Losses at the gene ends were 5 bases for V and 5 bases for J; bases not matched to a gene: 8. Germline V CDR1 and CDR2: MGHRA, YSYEKL. CDR3 loop: CASSLGLAGGAGETQYF. The CDR3 coding sequence is TGCGCCAGCAGCTTGGGACTAGCGGGGGGGGCCGGGGAGACCCAGTACTTC.

The chain carries TRBV21-1 and TRBJ2-7; the table assigns TRBD1, which was not confirmed against the DNA. TRBV21-1 is given as a pseudogene. This CDR3 has 14 amino acids. CDR3 in amino acids: CASSKGIGAYEQYF. In DNA form, the CDR3 reads TGTGCCAGCAGCAAAGGTATAGGGGCCTACGAGCAGTACTTC.

V is TRBV5-4 and J is TRBJ2-5, with TRBD2 matching over 7 bases. J lost 3 bases, V lost 4 bases, and 9 bases had no gene match. The CDR3 is 15 amino acids. Germline CDR1 and CDR2: SGHNT and YYREEE (reference sequence). The CDR3 protein is CASSRGGGREETQYF. The CDR3 nucleotides read TGTGCCAGCAGCCGCGGCGGGGGAAGGGAAGAGACCCAGTACTTC.

The chain uses TRBV15 and TRBJ2-5; weak D call: TRBD2 (6 bases). V was cut by 5 bases and J by 4 bases, with 14 bases left in between. Germline V gene data show CDR1 as LNHNV and CDR2 as YYDKDF (reference sequence). CDR3 length: 14 residues. The CDR3 nucleotides are TGTGCCACCAGCTGGGGCGCGGGATCAGAGACCCAGTACTTC. Translation gives CATSWGAGSETQYF.

V gene TRBV4-2 combines with J gene TRBJ2-2; TRBD2 matches at 10 bases. V lost 1 base to trimming and J lost 7 bases; unmatched junction nucleotides: 6. The CDR3 length is 16 residues. In germline, CDR1 is LGHNA, CDR2 YNFKEQ. The CDR3 DNA reads as TGTGCCAGCAGCCAAGTGGCTAGCGGGGGTAGCGGGGAGCTGTTTTTT. Translated, it gives CASSQVASGGSGELFF.

This clone showed up just a few times. The rearrangement links TRBV6-5 to TRBJ1-2; a weak D match, TRBD1 (5 bases). Trimming took 2 bases from V and 4 from J, leaving 17 bases between them. The CDR3 length is 16 residues. Per germline, CDR1 MNHEY and CDR2 SVGAGI. The CDR3 sequence is CASSYTSTGSPYGYTF. CDR3 nucleotides: TGTGCCAGCAGTTACACCAGTACAGGATCCCCCTATGGCTACACCTTC.

CDR3 sequence reads: CASGKGQGLGQYF. The CDR3 DNA reads as TGTGCTAGTGGTAAGGGACAGGGGTTGGGACAGTACTTC. This chain joins TRBV12-5 and TRBJ2-7, with 10 bases fitting TRBD1. CDR1 LGHNT and CDR2 FRNRAP come from the germline V gene. The ends lost 5 bases at V and 10 bases at J; junction bases unmatched: 8. This CDR3 spans 13 amino acids.

V usage is TRBV3-1 (or the pseudogene TRBV3-2) and J usage is TRBJ1-1; a possible D gene is TRBD1 (5 bases). In germline, CDR1 is LGHDT, CDR2 YNNKEL (reference sequence). This CDR3 has 15 residues. V was pared by 6 bases and J by 6 bases, with 20 bases between. The CDR3 bases are TGTGCCAGCAGTCCTAGGGGAGGCAGTCGCGCTGAAGCTTTCTTT. It translates to CASSPRGGSRAEAFF.

The chain employs TRBV28 and TRBJ1-1; weak D call: TRBD1 (6 bases). The CDR3 has 15 residues. With 4 bases removed from V and 5 bases from J, the gap between germline ends came to 17 bases. Germline V gene data show CDR1 as MDHEN and CDR2 as SYDVKM. The CDR3 DNA reads as TGTGCCAGCAGTTCACGAACACAGGGAGGGACTGAAGCTTTCTTT. It translates to CASSSRTQGGTEAFF.

The chain uses TRBV2 and TRBJ2-7, with TRBD2 matching 8 bases. This CDR3 region has 12 residues. Per germline, CDR1 SNHLY and CDR2 FYNNEI. Trimming cost V 7 bases and J 6 bases; bases outside gene matches: 5. CDR3 DNA sequence: TGTGCCAGCACTCGGGAGGGGGGCGAGCAGTACTTC. Translated: CASTREGGEQYF.

Written as DNA, the CDR3 is TGTGCCAGCAGTTACGCGCCGGGATCGGGATCTAATGAAAAACTGTTTTTT. Its protein is CASSYAPGSGSNEKLFF. The chain employs TRBV6-2 or TRBV6-3 and TRBJ1-4; D is unclear. Per germline, CDR1 MNHEY and CDR2 SVGEGT. The CDR3 has 17 residues. The V and J ends lost 2 bases and 3 bases respectively, with 16 bases between them.